Shown below are 22 T cell receptor beta chains from a single sample sequenced in a study of T cell responses to AZD1222 COVID-19 vaccine. Here immunoSEQ multiplex PCR was the method, and the copy in TCRdb shows in-frame clones only, minus some. Among around 79,000 clones listed, more than 70% were seen once. The sample was peripheral blood, taken on day 0 of AZD1222 vaccination. The receptors stem from an adult in good health.

In its sample, this clone was seen a few times. This chain joins TRBV18 and TRBJ2-7; D is uncertain. The V gene's germline CDR1 is KGHSH and CDR2 LQKENI. Trimming removed 3 bases at V and 7 bases at J, with 13 bases between. The CDR3 covers 13 residues. The CDR3 here is CASSPSPTREQYF. CDR3 sequence (DNA): TGTGCCAGCTCACCGTCCCCTACGAGGGAGCAGTACTTC.

The chain employs TRBV10-2 and TRBJ1-1; D is undetermined. The CDR3 spans 15 residues. Germline V gene sequence: CDR1 WSHSY, CDR2 SAAADI. Trimming shortened V by 2 bases and J by 1 base, and 11 bases separated the two germline ends. In nucleotides, the CDR3 is TGCGCCAGCAGTGAGGGTGAGGGAAGGAACACTGAAGCTTTCTTT. Translating gives CASSEGEGRNTEAFF.

The chain uses TRBV28 and TRBJ1-2; D is ambiguous. There are 14 residues in the CDR3. Trimming removed 6 bases from V and 2 bases from J, with 13 bases in between. Germline values: CDR1 MDHEN, CDR2 SYDVKM. The CDR3 coding sequence is TGTGCCAGCAGACCCCCGGGAGCCAACTATGGCTACACCTTC. It encodes CASRPPGANYGYTF.

The rearrangement links TRBV5-4 to TRBJ2-1; 8 bases fit TRBD1. Looked up from germline, CDR1 is SGHNT and CDR2 is YYREEE (reference sequence). With 3 bases clipped from V and 8 bases from J, the junction kept 1 base outside the gene matches. The length of the CDR3 is 12 residues. The CDR3 sequence is CASSSQGDEQFF. The CDR3 DNA reads TGTGCCAGCAGCTCACAGGGGGATGAGCAGTTCTTC.

This sequence joins TRBV28 and TRBJ2-7; the D gene is possibly TRBD2 (6 bases). CDR3 length: 13 residues. The ends were cut back, 7 bases at V and 1 base at J, with 11 bases in the middle. Germline V gives CDR1 MDHEN, CDR2 SYDVKM. CDR3 sequence: CASNLGLSYEQYF. Written as DNA, the CDR3 is TGTGCCAGCAATTTGGGACTTTCCTACGAGCAGTACTTC.

The rearrangement joins TRBV27 to TRBJ2-7; tentatively, D is TRBD1 (5 bases). V lost 4 bases and J 5 bases, leaving 9 bases between the germline ends. CDR3 length: 12 amino acids. CDR1 MNHEY and CDR2 SMNVEV come from the germline V gene (reference sequence). CDR3 protein: CASSSGFNEQYF. The CDR3 DNA reads TGTGCCAGCAGTTCAGGGTTCAACGAGCAGTACTTC.

The chain has TRBV19 and TRBJ1-5; a possible D gene is TRBD1 (6 bases). The germline gives CDR1 LNHDA, CDR2 SQIVND (reference sequence). This CDR3 is 15 amino acids long. V lost 1 base and J lost 5, with 12 bases in between. The DNA for the CDR3 is TGTGCCAGTAGTATAGGGGGACAAAAGCATCAGCCCCAGCATTTT. Amino acids: CASSIGGQKHQPQHF. The full variable domain, completed using reference TRBV19 and TRBJ1-5, is DGGITQSPKYLFRKEGQNVTLSCEQNLNHDAMYWYRQDPGQGLRLIYYSQIVNDFQKGDIAEGYSVSREKKESFPLTVTSAQKNPTAFYLCASSIGGQKHQPQHFGDGTRLSIL.

This chain joins TRBV20-1 and TRBJ1-2, with D possibly being TRBD1 (5 bases). Germline CDR1 DFQATT, CDR2 SNEGSKA (reference sequence). V lost 0 bases, J lost 7 bases, and 6 bases lay in between. The CDR3 has 11 residues. In DNA, the CDR3 is TGCAGTGCTAGAGATGGGGGTGGCTACACCTTC. It is translated as CSARDGGGYTF.

V and J are TRBV2 and TRBJ2-7; unclear D gene. The CDR3 runs to 12 residues. The ends were cut back, 6 bases at V and 9 bases at J, with 15 bases in the middle. Germline-derived CDR1 and CDR2 are SNHLY and FYNNEI. CDR3 loop: CASRGPRVWQYF. The CDR3 DNA sequence: TGTGCCAGCAGGGGCCCCCGGGTATGGCAGTACTTC.

The chain links TRBV6-5 to TRBJ2-7; TRBD1 matches 8 bases. CDR1 and CDR2 (germline): MNHEY, SVGAGI. Trimming at V came to 6 bases and at J to 5 bases, leaving 9 bases not matched to a gene. This CDR3 has 14 residues. Written as DNA, the CDR3 is TGTGCCAGCAGGAAAAGCCGGGACAGGAACGAGCAGTACTTC. Encoded protein: CASRKSRDRNEQYF.

V is TRBV27 and J is TRBJ2-1; TRBD2 matches at 8 bases. Losses at the gene ends were 5 bases for V and 7 bases for J; bases not matched to a gene: 16. CDR1 is MNHEY and CDR2 is SMNVEV in the germline V gene (reference sequence). This CDR3 is 17 amino acids long. CDR3: CASSPNPGGDHYNEQFF. The CDR3 DNA reads as TGTGCCAGCAGTCCCAACCCCGGGGGGGACCACTATAATGAGCAGTTCTTC.

This chain uses TRBV5-1 with TRBJ2-1, with 7 bases that match TRBD2. The CDR3 consists of 15 residues. The junction had 9 bases not matched to a gene; V was cut back by 1 base and J by 8 bases. The germline V gene encodes CDR1 SGHRS and CDR2 YFSETQ. DNA of the CDR3: TGCGCCAGCAGCTTGAATGTGGGAGGGAGGGATGAGCAGTTCTTC. Protein sequence: CASSLNVGGRDEQFF.

CDR3 loop: CASSGVGVQDTQYF. The CDR3 bases are TGTGCCAGCAGTGGGGTGGGAGTGCAGGATACGCAGTATTTT. This chain joins TRBV25-1 and TRBJ2-3, with D perhaps matching TRBD2 (5 bases). V was shortened by 4 bases and J by 6 bases, with 14 bases between the two germline ends. This CDR3 comprises 14 residues. Germline V gives CDR1 MGHDK, CDR2 SYGVNS.

The chain uses TRBV9 and TRBJ1-1; tentatively, D is TRBD1 (5 bases). CDR3 length equals 16 residues. Germline V gene sequence: CDR1 SGDLS, CDR2 YYNGEE. V was cut by 0 bases and J by 5 bases, with 17 bases left in between. CDR3 DNA: TGTGCCAGCAGCGTAGGGTCGGGGCGAAAGGGGACTGAAGCTTTCTTT. Its protein product is CASSVGSGRKGTEAFF. The full variable domain, in which reference TRBV9 and TRBJ1-1 provide the parts outside the CDR3, is DSGVTQTPKHLITATGQRVTLRCSPRSGDLSVYWYQQSLDQGLQFLIQYYNGEERAKGNILERFSAQQFPDLHSELNLSSLELGDSALYFCASSVGSGRKGTEAFFGQGTRLTVV.

This clone has just a few counts. This sequence joins TRBV16 and TRBJ2-1; no clear D gene. The CDR3 runs 13 residues. Germline V gene sequence: CDR1 KGHSY, CDR2 FQNENV. The V and J ends lost 0 bases and 6 bases respectively, with 6 bases between them. For the CDR3, the DNA is TGTGCCAGCAGCCAATCGGTCCGCAATGAGCAGTTCTTC. It specifies CASSQSVRNEQFF.

The chain has TRBV3-1 (or the pseudogene TRBV3-2) and TRBJ1-6; D uncertain. Germline CDR1 reads LGHDT; CDR2 reads YNNKEL (reference sequence). This CDR3 contains 17 residues. Trimming pared 0 bases from V and 0 bases from J, leaving 9 bases between. The CDR3 region has the DNA TGTGCCAGCAGCCAAGAGTCAGCTAACTCCTATAATTCACCCCTCCACTTT. As protein: CASSQESANSYNSPLHF.

This chain uses TRBV6-2 or TRBV6-3 with TRBJ2-7, with TRBD1 identical over 7 bases. The V gene end was trimmed by 0 bases and the J gene end by 2 bases; junction bases not matched to a gene: 7. Germline loops: CDR1 MNHEY, CDR2 SVGEGT. There are 16 residues in the CDR3. The CDR3 bases are TGTGCCAGCAGTTACTCGGACAGGTTAAGGGCCTACGAGCAGTACTTC. Its translation is CASSYSDRLRAYEQYF.

The genes are TRBV9 and TRBJ1-1; the D gene is possibly TRBD1 (6 bases). CDR3 length: 17 amino acids. Germline CDR1 is SGDLS and CDR2 is YYNGEE. Trimming removed 1 base at V and 0 bases at J, with 16 bases between. CDR3 loop: CASSVNPSQGMNTEAFF. Written as DNA, the CDR3 is TGTGCCAGCAGCGTAAACCCCTCACAGGGTATGAACACTGAAGCTTTCTTT.

In its sample, this clone was seen a few times. The rearrangement links TRBV10-1 to TRBJ2-7, with a weak D call TRBD1 (6 bases). Trimming stripped 6 bases from V and 0 bases from J, with 9 bases between. The CDR3 sequence is 13 residues long. Per germline, CDR1 WNHNN and CDR2 SYGVQD (reference sequence). CDR3 coding DNA: TGCGCCAGCAGCCAGGGGCCCTCCTACGAGCAGTACTTC. Protein product: CASSQGPSYEQYF.

The V gene is TRBV13, the J gene TRBJ2-7; the match to TRBD1 covers 9 bases. Germline loops: CDR1 PRHDT, CDR2 FYEKMQ (reference sequence). With 5 bases clipped from V and 2 bases from J, the junction kept 7 bases outside the gene matches. CDR3 length equals 15 residues. CDR3 sequence reads: CASSPGTGSAYEQYF. The CDR3 coding sequence is TGTGCCAGCAGCCCCGGGACAGGGTCGGCCTACGAGCAGTACTTC.

The DNA of the CDR3 is TGTGCCAGCAGCCCCAATGCGGGGACTAGCAGGGATGAGCAGTTCTTC. Translation: CASSPNAGTSRDEQFF. The chain links TRBV7-3 to TRBJ2-1, with 9 bases matching TRBD2. The junction had 13 bases not matched to a gene; V was cut back by 5 bases and J by 8 bases. CDR1 is SGHTA, CDR2 FQGTGA, per germline. This CDR3 is 16 amino acids long. Variable domain in full (rest from reference TRBV7-3 and TRBJ2-1): GAGVSQTPSNKVTEKGKYVELRCDPISGHTALYWYRQSLGQGPEFLIYFQGTGAADDSGLPNDRFFAVRPEGSVSTLKIQRTERGDSAVYLCASSPNAGTSRDEQFFGPGTRLTVL.

This clone was recorded only once. The rearrangement uses TRBV2 and TRBJ1-2; D remains unclear. The CDR3 has 14 amino acids. Germline-derived CDR1 and CDR2 are SNHLY and FYNNEI. The V end lost 2 bases, the J end lost 3 bases, and 10 bases lay between the germline ends. Written as DNA, the CDR3 is TGTGCCAGCAGTGAATTATGGGGAGACTATGGCTACACCTTC. Its translation is CASSELWGDYGYTF.